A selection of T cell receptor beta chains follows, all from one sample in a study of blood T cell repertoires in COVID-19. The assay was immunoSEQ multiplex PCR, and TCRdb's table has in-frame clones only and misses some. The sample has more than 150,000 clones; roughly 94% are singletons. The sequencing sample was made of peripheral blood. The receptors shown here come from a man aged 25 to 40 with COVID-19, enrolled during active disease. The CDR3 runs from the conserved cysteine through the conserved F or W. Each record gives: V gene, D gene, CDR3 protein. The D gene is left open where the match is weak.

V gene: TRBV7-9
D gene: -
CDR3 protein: CASSLGLTGTNSGNTIYF

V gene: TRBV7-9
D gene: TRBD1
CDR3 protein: CASMPGQAGTDTQYF

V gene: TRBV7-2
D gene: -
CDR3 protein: CASSLVAINYGYTF

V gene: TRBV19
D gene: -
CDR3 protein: CASSIQGPFSTDTQYF

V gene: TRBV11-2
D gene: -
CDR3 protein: CASSLTVTSRYTEAFF

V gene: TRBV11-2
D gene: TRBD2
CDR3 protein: CASSLVVGSGGASSEQYF

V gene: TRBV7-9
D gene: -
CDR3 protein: CASSLPGQSYEQYF

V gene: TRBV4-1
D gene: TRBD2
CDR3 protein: CASSQDTGGANTGELFF

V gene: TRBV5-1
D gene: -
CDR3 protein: CASSTETGLRRNEQYF

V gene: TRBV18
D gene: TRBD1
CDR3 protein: CASSTGTDTQYF

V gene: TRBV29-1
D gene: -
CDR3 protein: CSVEVSVAQETQYF

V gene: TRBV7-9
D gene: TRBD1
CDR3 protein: CASRPGTGGLNTEAFF

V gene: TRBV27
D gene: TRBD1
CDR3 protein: CASRDRNYEQYF

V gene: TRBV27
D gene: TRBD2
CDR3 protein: CASSLRNPGGGSYEQYF

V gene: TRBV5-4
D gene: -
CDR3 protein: CASSLDYSRTDTQYF

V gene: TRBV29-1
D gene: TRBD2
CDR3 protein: CSVDALAGEQFF

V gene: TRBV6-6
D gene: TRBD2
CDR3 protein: CASSGLAGASYEQYF

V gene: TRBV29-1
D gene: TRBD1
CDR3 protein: CSVHRGGGYTDTQYF

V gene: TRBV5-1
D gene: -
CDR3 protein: CASSLRAAGETYEQYF

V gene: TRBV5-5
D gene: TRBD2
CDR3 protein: CASSLLAGSTGELFF

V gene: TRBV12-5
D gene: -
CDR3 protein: CASGLEHGEADVAFF

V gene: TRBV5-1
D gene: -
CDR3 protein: CASSLPGLNEQFF

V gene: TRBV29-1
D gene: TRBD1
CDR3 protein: CSVEIQGMNTEAFF

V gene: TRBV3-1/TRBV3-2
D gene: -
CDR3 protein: CASSQPSSYEQYF

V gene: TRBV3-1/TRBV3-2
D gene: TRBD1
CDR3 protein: CASSQRTGGAPGGYTF

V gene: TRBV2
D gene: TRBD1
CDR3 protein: CASSYRGPQETQYF

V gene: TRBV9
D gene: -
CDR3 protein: CASSVEGGDYGYTF

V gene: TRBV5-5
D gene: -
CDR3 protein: CASSFGGNEQFF

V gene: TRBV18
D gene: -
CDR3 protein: CASSSRWEGTEAFF

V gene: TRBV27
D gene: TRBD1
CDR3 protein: CASRKTGGDEQYF

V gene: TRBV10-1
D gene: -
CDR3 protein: CASKTGKSTYEQYF

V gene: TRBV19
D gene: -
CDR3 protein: CASRVGGNTEAFF

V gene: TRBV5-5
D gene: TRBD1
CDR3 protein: CASSAPGQGYEQYF

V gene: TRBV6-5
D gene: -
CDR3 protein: CASSLTGTEQYF

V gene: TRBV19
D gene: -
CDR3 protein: CASSEGDYGYTF

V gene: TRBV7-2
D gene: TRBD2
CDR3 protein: CASSLIGGVSYNEQFF